What follows are 5 T cell receptor beta chains derived from one specimen sequenced in a study of stem cell transplantation in POMP-related autoinflammatory disease. Some clones are missing from TCRdb's copy, which holds only in-frame ones; the method was immunoSEQ multiplex PCR. The sample holds 68,000 or so clones; around 90% are singletons and the top ten take about 0.66%. The sample in question was CD4+ T cells from PBMCs, obtained after stem cell transplantation. These receptor sequences come from a human patient with POMP-related autoinflammation and immune dysregulation (PRAID). Some T cells may trace back to the graft donor.

J is TRBJ2-1 and V is TRBV6-2 or TRBV6-3; a weak D match, TRBD2 (6 bases). Trimming removed 2 bases at V and 9 bases at J, with 14 bases between. CDR1 and CDR2 from the germline V gene are MNHEY and SVGEGT. The CDR3 sequence is 14 residues long. For the CDR3, the DNA is TGTGCCAGCAGTTACCGGGGACTCGAGATTGAGCAGTTCTTC. Its translation: CASSYRGLEIEQFF.

The V and J genes are TRBV25-1 and TRBJ1-3; no reliable D call. V was cut by 4 bases and J by 3 bases, with 13 bases left in between. The CDR3 covers 15 residues. CDR1 and CDR2 from the germline V gene are MGHDK and SYGVNS. The CDR3 DNA is TGTGCCAGCAGTGCAGTGACGGCTTTTGGAAACACCATATATTTT. Translated, it gives CASSAVTAFGNTIYF.

The CDR3 DNA sequence: TGTGCCAGCAGCCGCTCCATTATCCAAGAGACCCAGTACTTC. Translating gives CASSRSIIQETQYF. The V call is TRBV6-2 or TRBV6-3, the J call TRBJ2-5, with no clear D. The CDR3 contains 14 residues. Per the germline V gene, CDR1 is MNHEY and CDR2 is SVGEGT. Trimming removed 6 bases at V and 1 base at J, with 12 bases between.

This clone is a singleton in its sample. The CDR3 DNA sequence: TGTGCCAGCAGCCGAGGTCACGGAGGAGATACGCAGTATTTT. It specifies CASSRGHGGDTQYF. This sequence joins TRBV11-2 and TRBJ2-3; D possibly corresponds to TRBD2 (5 bases). Germline V gives CDR1 SGHAT, CDR2 FQNNGV. V lost 5 bases and J 5 bases, leaving 14 bases between the germline ends. The CDR3 is 14 residues long.

This chain joins TRBV28 and TRBJ2-3; 7 bases agree with TRBD2. This CDR3 region has 15 residues. Germline CDR1 and CDR2: MDHEN and SYDVKM. J lost 5 bases, V lost 5 bases, and 10 bases had no gene match. For the CDR3, the DNA is TGTGCCAGCAGTCTAGGGGTGGCGGGAGAAGATACGCAGTATTTT. Translated: CASSLGVAGEDTQYF.